This is a list of T cell receptor delta chains from one sample in a study of Vδ1+ human thymocytes. TCRdb reran clone calling via CATT on the multiplex PCR reads. Of 20,000 to 25,000 delta-chain clones detected, 29% appear once; the ten largest clones hold approximately 1.4%. Sequences were obtained from Vdelta1+ gamma-delta thymocytes from the thymus. The receptors here all came from a boy younger than two who had congenital heart surgery. Each CDR3 is given with its conserved first and last residue. D genes are given only for firm matches. Only some rows state a clone size, as once, few, many or a class for expanded clones.

v_call,clone_size,d_call,j_call,cdr3_aa,cdr3_nt
TRDV1,.,TRDD3,TRDJ1,CALGDRAAFHLLGDPTDKLIF,TGTGCTCTTGGGGACCGAGCGGCCTTCCATTTACTGGGGGACCCCACCGATAAACTCATCTTT
TRDV1,.,TRDD3,TRDJ1,CALGELEGSTGGKLIF,TGTGCTCTTGGGGAACTAGAGGGCTCTACTGGGGGTAAACTCATCTTT
TRDV1,few,.,TRDJ2,CALGGWKGDPKSLTAQLFF,TGTGCTCTTGGGGGGTGGAAGGGGGACCCCAAATCTTTGACAGCACAACTCTTCTTT
TRDV1,few,TRDD3,TRDJ1,CALGELKPILGDSYTDKLIF,TGTGCTCTTGGAGAACTGAAGCCCATACTGGGGGATTCTTACACCGATAAACTCATCTTT
TRDV1,.,.,TRDJ1,CALGEISGTYTDKLIF,TGTGCTCTTGGGGAAATATCGGGGACATACACCGATAAACTCATCTTT
TRDV1,once,TRDD2,TRDJ1,CALGSILPHTITDKLIF,TGTGCTCTTGGGTCTATCCTTCCTCATACTATAACCGATAAACTCATCTTT
TRDV1,.,TRDD3,TRDJ1,CALGASKGLGLGWGDTPIFDKLIF,TGTGCTCTTGGGGCCAGTAAAGGCCTTGGACTTGGGTGGGGGGATACGCCGATTTTCGATAAACTCATCTTT
TRDV1,few,TRDD3,TRDJ1,CALGDRPKARTGGYADLIF,TGTGCTCTTGGGGACCGCCCCAAGGCCCGTACTGGGGGATACGCGGACCTCATCTTT
TRDV1,.,TRDD3,TRDJ1,CALGSMYLPPRTGGYDKLIF,TGTGCTCTTGGGTCCATGTATCTACCCCCCCGTACTGGGGGATACGATAAACTCATCTTT
TRDV1,few,.,TRDJ1,CALGNYFSGGLVPATDKLIF,TGTGCTCTTGGGAACTATTTTAGTGGGGGCCTCGTACCGGCCACCGATAAACTCATCTTT
TRDV1,few,.,TRDJ1,CALGEGIEGDGYTDKLIF,TGTGCTCTTGGGGAAGGAATTGAAGGGGACGGGTACACCGATAAACTCATCTTT
TRDV1,.,.,TRDJ3,CALGEPRLRWGSSWDTRQMFF,TGTGCTCTTGGGGAACCTCGACTTCGTTGGGGATCATCCTGGGACACCCGACAGATGTTTTTC
TRDV1,many,.,TRDJ1,CALGISTRVDFGDKLIF,TGTGCTCTTGGGATCAGCACCCGGGTGGATTTTGGCGATAAACTCATCTTT
TRDV1,.,TRDD3,TRDJ1,CALGELGGSPVLGAKYTDKLIF,TGTGCTCTTGGGGAACTGGGGGGGAGTCCTGTACTGGGGGCCAAGTACACCGATAAACTCATCTTT
TRDV1,.,TRDD3,TRDJ1,CALGEPTATHPWGIQADKLIF,TGTGCTCTTGGGGAACCCACTGCGACTCATCCCTGGGGGATACAGGCCGATAAACTCATCTTT
TRDV1,medium-sized,.,TRDJ1,CALGEGNFPDKLIF,TGTGCTCTTGGGGAAGGGAACTTCCCCGATAAACTCATCTTT
TRDV1,few,.,TRDJ1,CALGDAPSYFSGGYGVYTDKLIF,TGTGCTCTTGGGGACGCGCCTTCCTACTTTTCCGGGGGATACGGGGTGTACACCGATAAACTCATCTTT
TRDV1,.,TRDD3,TRDJ2,CALGEHWGILPAQLFF,TGTGCTCTTGGGGAGCACTGGGGTATATTGCCAGCACAACTCTTCTTT
TRDV1,.,TRDD3,TRDJ1,CALGESPVLGPTWGKLIF,TGTGCTCTTGGGGAAAGCCCAGTACTGGGGCCTACATGGGGTAAACTCATCTTT
TRDV1,once,TRDD3,TRDJ1,CALGELNTSTGGYKDTDKLIF,TGTGCTCTTGGGGAACTTAACACATCCACTGGGGGATACAAGGACACCGATAAACTCATCTTT
TRDV1,.,.,TRDJ1,CALRLRGLMRYTDKLIF,TGTGCTCTTCGACTTAGGGGGCTAATGAGGTACACCGATAAACTCATCTTT
TRDV1,.,.,TRDJ1,CALGEERKWRRRQLIF,TGTGCTCTTGGGGAAGAAAGGAAGTGGCGGAGACGCCAACTCATCTTT
TRDV1,few,.,TRDJ1,CALGEQSGDCTDKLIF,TGTGCTCTTGGGGAACAATCGGGGGACTGCACCGATAAACTCATCTTT
TRDV1,few,.,TRDJ1,CALGDLPLSGDPYTDKLIF,TGTGCTCTTGGGGACCTACCCCTTTCGGGGGACCCGTACACCGATAAACTCATCTTT